This T cell receptor beta chain was sequenced in a study of blood T cell repertoires in COVID-19. Trimming shortened V by 5 bases and J by 0 bases, and 12 bases separated the two germline ends. Germline lookup yields CDR1 SGHRS and CDR2 YFSETQ. The CDR3 covers 15 residues. Profiling relied on immunoSEQ multiplex PCR, and the TCRdb table lists in-frame clones only, not all of them. The sample has about 200,000 clones; roughly 79% are singletons. The chain combines TRBV5-1 with TRBJ1-3; no clear D gene. The sequencing sample was made of PBMCs or T cells enriched from blood (not recorded which). The sequence was collected from a man in his forties or fifties who had recovered from COVID-19. The CDR3: CASRTAGFSGNTIYF. Written as DNA, the CDR3 is TGCGCCAGCAGGACCGCGGGCTTCTCTGGAAACACCATATATTTT.